This record concerns one TCR beta chain sequence. Its antigen is still unknown. These data originate in a study of chemoradiotherapy in HPV16-positive cancers. Study overall: Candidate HPV-specific T-cell clones and common TCR motifs came from functional assays in a couple of HPV16-positive patients. Study findings and constraints: During treatment, candidate HPV-specific clones and E7-related motifs expanded in tumor. Only two HPV16-positive patients supplied the functional HPV-specificity definition.

Data came from immunoSEQ multiplex PCR; TCRdb stores just in-frame clones and leaves some out. The table records approximately 15,000 clones, around 88% of them present only once. Germline V gives CDR1 SGDLS, CDR2 YYNGEE. CDR3 length: 13 residues. Trimming left V 0 bases short and J 8 bases short, with 6 bases between. Samples were taken several times over chemoradiotherapy. The rearrangement uses TRBV9 and TRBJ1-6; D remains ambiguous. This clonotype was sampled from a human donor with HPV-associated anogenital cancer. The specimen comprised blood, sampled from a patient who underwent chemoradiotherapy. The CDR3 here is CASSVDQDSPLHF. The CDR3 DNA reads TGTGCCAGCAGCGTAGACCAGGATTCACCCCTCCACTTT.